This is a list of T cell receptor beta chains from one sample in a study of blood T cell repertoires in COVID-19. Method: immunoSEQ multiplex PCR; TCRdb's copy keeps in-frame clones and lacks some. The sample yields 250,000 to 300,000 clones, 70% to 90% seen once. Sequenced sample: peripheral blood. The receptor set was obtained from a woman aged 70-85 years with COVID-19, enrolled during active disease. Both conserved end residues are part of each CDR3. Fields, in order: CDR3 protein, CDR3 DNA, J gene, V gene, clone size, D gene. The D gene is left open where the match is weak. Part of the rows lack a size; the others show once, few, many or a class for expanded clones.

CDR3 protein: CASSLAVTGDNQPQHF
CDR3 DNA: TGTGCCAGCAGCTTAGCGGTGACAGGGGATAATCAACCCCAGCATTTT
J gene: TRBJ1-5
V gene: TRBV7-9
clone size: few
D gene: TRBD1

CDR3 protein: CASSLLLAGGTETQYF
CDR3 DNA: TGTGCCAGCAGCTTACTCCTAGCGGGGGGGACAGAGACCCAGTACTTC
J gene: TRBJ2-5
V gene: TRBV7-8
clone size: NA
D gene: TRBD2

CDR3 protein: CASSLRGTYLSTDTQYF
CDR3 DNA: TGTGCCAGCAGCTTAAGGGGAACATATCTTAGCACAGATACGCAGTATTTT
J gene: TRBJ2-3
V gene: TRBV13
clone size: NA
D gene: NA

CDR3 protein: CASSPDSRDEKLFF
CDR3 DNA: TGTGCCAGCAGTCCGGACAGTCGGGACGAAAAACTGTTTTTT
J gene: TRBJ1-4
V gene: TRBV28
clone size: NA
D gene: NA

CDR3 protein: CASSRDRSDEQYF
CDR3 DNA: TGTGCCAGCAGCCGGGACAGGTCTGACGAGCAGTACTTC
J gene: TRBJ2-7
V gene: TRBV7-3
clone size: NA
D gene: TRBD1

CDR3 protein: CASAFTGQGASNGYTF
CDR3 DNA: TGTGCTAGTGCCTTTACGGGACAGGGGGCGAGTAATGGCTACACCTTC
J gene: TRBJ1-2
V gene: TRBV12-5
clone size: NA
D gene: TRBD1

CDR3 protein: CACQKRGEQYF
CDR3 DNA: TGTGCTTGCCAGAAGCGGGGCGAGCAGTACTTC
J gene: TRBJ2-7
V gene: TRBV30
clone size: NA
D gene: TRBD2

CDR3 protein: CASRDTSAADTQYF
CDR3 DNA: TGTGCCAGCAGGGATACTAGCGCAGCAGATACGCAGTATTTT
J gene: TRBJ2-3
V gene: TRBV7-2
clone size: NA
D gene: TRBD2

CDR3 protein: CASGEAGGTDTQYF
CDR3 DNA: TGCGCCAGCGGGGAAGCGGGGGGGACAGATACGCAGTATTTT
J gene: TRBJ2-3
V gene: TRBV10-2
clone size: once
D gene: TRBD2

CDR3 protein: CASSTMGDTQYF
CDR3 DNA: TGTGCCAGCAGTACGATGGGCGATACGCAGTATTTT
J gene: TRBJ2-3
V gene: TRBV2
clone size: NA
D gene: NA

CDR3 protein: CASSFRDRQPQHF
CDR3 DNA: TGTGCCAGCAGCTTTCGGGACAGGCAGCCCCAGCATTTT
J gene: TRBJ1-5
V gene: TRBV5-8
clone size: NA
D gene: TRBD1

CDR3 protein: CASSLTGDGYTF
CDR3 DNA: TGTGCCAGCAGTTTAACTGGTGATGGCTACACCTTC
J gene: TRBJ1-2
V gene: TRBV12-3/TRBV12-4
clone size: NA
D gene: NA

CDR3 protein: CASSLRQGGAFF
CDR3 DNA: TGTGCCAGCAGTCTAAGACAGGGCGGAGCTTTCTTT
J gene: TRBJ1-1
V gene: TRBV28
clone size: NA
D gene: TRBD1

CDR3 protein: CASSSNRETDTQYF
CDR3 DNA: TGCGCCAGCAGCTCGAACAGGGAGACAGATACGCAGTATTTT
J gene: TRBJ2-3
V gene: TRBV5-1
clone size: NA
D gene: NA

CDR3 protein: CASGLGQPTGELFF
CDR3 DNA: TGTGCTAGTGGTTTGGGACAACCCACCGGGGAGCTGTTTTTT
J gene: TRBJ2-2
V gene: TRBV12-5
clone size: NA
D gene: NA

CDR3 protein: CASSRDDRDHEQYF
CDR3 DNA: TGTGCCAGCAGCAGAGATGACAGGGACCACGAGCAGTACTTC
J gene: TRBJ2-7
V gene: TRBV5-4
clone size: NA
D gene: TRBD1

CDR3 protein: CASSLFQQGLYEQYF
CDR3 DNA: TGTGCCAGCAGTTTATTCCAACAGGGTCTCTACGAGCAGTACTTC
J gene: TRBJ2-7
V gene: TRBV28
clone size: NA
D gene: NA

CDR3 protein: CASIPGLAGRGDTQYF
CDR3 DNA: TGTGCCAGCATCCCAGGGCTGGCGGGGAGAGGGGATACGCAGTATTTT
J gene: TRBJ2-3
V gene: TRBV2
clone size: NA
D gene: NA

CDR3 protein: CASSLDKNPTF
CDR3 DNA: TGTGCCAGCAGCTTAGACAAGAATCCCACCTTC
J gene: TRBJ1-2
V gene: TRBV7-2
clone size: NA
D gene: NA

CDR3 protein: CASSRTANSGNTIYF
CDR3 DNA: TGTGCCAGTAGCCGGACAGCTAACTCTGGAAACACCATATATTTT
J gene: TRBJ1-3
V gene: TRBV19
clone size: NA
D gene: NA

CDR3 protein: CASSPGGGGGYNEQFF
CDR3 DNA: TGTGCCAGCAGCCCTGGAGGCGGCGGGGGGTACAATGAGCAGTTCTTC
J gene: TRBJ2-1
V gene: TRBV7-2
clone size: NA
D gene: TRBD2

CDR3 protein: CASSFGGSGANVLTF
CDR3 DNA: TGTGCCAGCAGCTTCGGGGGGTCTGGGGCCAACGTCCTGACTTTC
J gene: TRBJ2-6
V gene: TRBV5-4
clone size: once
D gene: TRBD2

CDR3 protein: CASSSAGFRYEKLFF
CDR3 DNA: TGTGCCAGCAGTTCCGCAGGGTTCCGTTATGAAAAACTGTTTTTT
J gene: TRBJ1-4
V gene: TRBV28
clone size: NA
D gene: NA

CDR3 protein: CSVPRGLYGYTF
CDR3 DNA: TGCAGCGTCCCCAGGGGGCTCTATGGCTACACCTTC
J gene: TRBJ1-2
V gene: TRBV29-1
clone size: NA
D gene: TRBD1

CDR3 protein: CASSPLAGGRETQYF
CDR3 DNA: TGCGCCAGCAGCCCGCTAGCGGGGGGGCGAGAGACCCAGTACTTC
J gene: TRBJ2-5
V gene: TRBV5-1
clone size: NA
D gene: TRBD2

CDR3 protein: CASSLGEGSGISPLHF
CDR3 DNA: TGCGCCAGCAGCTTGGGAGAGGGCAGCGGTATTTCACCCCTCCACTTT
J gene: TRBJ1-6
V gene: TRBV5-1
clone size: once
D gene: NA

CDR3 protein: CASSWQGGQPQHF
CDR3 DNA: TGTGCCAGCAGTTGGCAGGGAGGGCAGCCCCAGCATTTT
J gene: TRBJ1-5
V gene: TRBV27
clone size: NA
D gene: NA

CDR3 protein: CASSYPIRGWTQYF
CDR3 DNA: TGTGCCAGCAGTTACCCCATTAGGGGGTGGACCCAGTACTTC
J gene: TRBJ2-5
V gene: TRBV6-5
clone size: once
D gene: NA

CDR3 protein: CASSPNTAPNTEAFF
CDR3 DNA: TGCGCCAGCAGCCCCAATACAGCCCCGAACACTGAAGCTTTCTTT
J gene: TRBJ1-1
V gene: TRBV5-1
clone size: NA
D gene: NA

CDR3 protein: CASSPSRGVHYGYTF
CDR3 DNA: TGTGCCAGCTCACCTTCCAGGGGCGTTCACTATGGCTACACCTTC
J gene: TRBJ1-2
V gene: TRBV18
clone size: NA
D gene: NA

CDR3 protein: CASSWGRDREKTQYF
CDR3 DNA: TGCGCCAGCAGCTGGGGACGGGACAGGGAAAAGACCCAGTACTTC
J gene: TRBJ2-5
V gene: TRBV5-1
clone size: NA
D gene: TRBD1

CDR3 protein: CASTGVAGGMGTEAFF
CDR3 DNA: TGTGCCAGCACTGGAGTAGCAGGGGGTATGGGCACTGAAGCTTTCTTT
J gene: TRBJ1-1
V gene: TRBV2
clone size: NA
D gene: TRBD1

CDR3 protein: CASSKAQGAHSNQPQHF
CDR3 DNA: TGTGCCAGCAGCAAAGCACAAGGGGCGCATAGCAATCAGCCCCAGCATTTT
J gene: TRBJ1-5
V gene: TRBV21-1
clone size: NA
D gene: NA

CDR3 protein: CASSQDRRTQYF
CDR3 DNA: TGCGCCAGCAGCCAAGATAGAAGGACCCAGTACTTC
J gene: TRBJ2-5
V gene: TRBV4-3
clone size: NA
D gene: NA

CDR3 protein: CASSEAPGYGYTF
CDR3 DNA: TGTGCCAGCAGTGAGGCTCCTGGATATGGCTACACCTTC
J gene: TRBJ1-2
V gene: TRBV7-9
clone size: once
D gene: NA

CDR3 protein: CASSLTAGDTEAFF
CDR3 DNA: TGTGCCAGCAGCTTAACGGCAGGGGACACTGAAGCTTTCTTT
J gene: TRBJ1-1
V gene: TRBV7-3
clone size: NA
D gene: NA

CDR3 protein: CASSTSGGWGRETQYF
CDR3 DNA: TGTGCCAGCAGCACGAGCGGGGGATGGGGGAGAGAGACCCAGTACTTC
J gene: TRBJ2-5
V gene: TRBV6-2/TRBV6-3
clone size: NA
D gene: TRBD2

CDR3 protein: CASSFKGVTSETQYF
CDR3 DNA: TGTGCCAGCAGTTTTAAAGGAGTGACTAGTGAGACCCAGTACTTC
J gene: TRBJ2-5
V gene: TRBV28
clone size: NA
D gene: NA

CDR3 protein: CASSMGLQETQYF
CDR3 DNA: TGTGCCAGCTCAATGGGCCTGCAAGAGACCCAGTACTTC
J gene: TRBJ2-5
V gene: TRBV18
clone size: NA
D gene: NA

CDR3 protein: CASSFGSIERLNTEAFF
CDR3 DNA: TGCGCCAGCAGCTTTGGATCGATCGAGCGGCTTAACACTGAAGCTTTCTTT
J gene: TRBJ1-1
V gene: TRBV5-1
clone size: NA
D gene: NA

CDR3 protein: CASSLEGGPENIQYF
CDR3 DNA: TGTGCCAGCAGCTTGGAGGGGGGGCCGGAAAACATTCAGTACTTC
J gene: TRBJ2-4
V gene: TRBV5-4
clone size: NA
D gene: NA

CDR3 protein: CASSTHFDSQSGANVLTF
CDR3 DNA: TGTGCCAGTAGTACCCACTTTGACAGTCAATCTGGGGCCAACGTCCTGACTTTC
J gene: TRBJ2-6
V gene: TRBV19
clone size: NA
D gene: NA

CDR3 protein: CASSLPDRANQPQHF
CDR3 DNA: TGTGCCAGCAGCCTGCCGGACAGGGCTAATCAGCCCCAGCATTTT
J gene: TRBJ1-5
V gene: TRBV21-1
clone size: NA
D gene: NA

CDR3 protein: CASSLQGDRGNEKLFF
CDR3 DNA: TGTGCCAGCAGTTTACAGGGGGACAGGGGTAATGAAAAACTGTTTTTT
J gene: TRBJ1-4
V gene: TRBV27
clone size: NA
D gene: TRBD1

CDR3 protein: CASSFSGGAGDTQYF
CDR3 DNA: TGTGCCAGCAGTTTTAGCGGGGGGGCCGGAGATACGCAGTATTTT
J gene: TRBJ2-3
V gene: TRBV6-6
clone size: NA
D gene: TRBD2

CDR3 protein: CASSPGGPRDNEQFF
CDR3 DNA: TGCGCCAGCAGTCCCGGGGGACCTCGGGACAATGAGCAGTTCTTC
J gene: TRBJ2-1
V gene: TRBV23-1
clone size: NA
D gene: NA

CDR3 protein: CAISPTGENTEAFF
CDR3 DNA: TGTGCCATCAGCCCAACAGGGGAGAACACTGAAGCTTTCTTT
J gene: TRBJ1-1
V gene: TRBV10-3
clone size: once
D gene: TRBD1

CDR3 protein: CASSDREFSGYTF
CDR3 DNA: TGTGCCAGCAGTGACAGGGAATTCTCTGGCTACACCTTC
J gene: TRBJ1-2
V gene: TRBV2
clone size: NA
D gene: NA